A selection of T cell receptor beta chains follows, all from one sample in a study of blood T cells in healthy people across ages. Using its own MiXCR run on the 5' RACE reads, TCRdb lists one record per CDR3 protein. The sample gives some 320,000 distinct CDR3 sequences, 27% of which show up once; 25% to 30% is in the top ten. The sample was blood. These receptors were collected from a woman in her 70s in good health. Each CDR3 is given with its conserved first and last residue.

v_gene	CDR3aa
TRBV7-9	CASSLPGQSQETQYF
TRBV12-3/TRBV12-4	CASSPAGGYTEAFF
TRBV29-1	CSAQEGPLGYTF
TRBV29-1	CSVVWGPYEQYF
TRBV5-1	CASSNGQSNTEAFF
TRBV6-1	CASSSTGGKAFF
TRBV28	CASSDSGRTGYEQYF
TRBV13	CASSLGPQTSGSSYNEQFF
TRBV5-1	CASSLASGIGEQFF
TRBV12-3/TRBV12-4	CASNPRGLAASTDTQYF
TRBV28	CASSDAGGSAKNIQYF
TRBV7-2	CASSFQAPNTEAFF
TRBV7-2	CASRNTGSGANVLTF
TRBV29-1	CSARTDYNEQFF
TRBV12-3/TRBV12-4	CASSPTGVAGQYF
TRBV4-2	CASSQSFVALGSPLHF
TRBV20-1	CSAPSGSPVYNEQFF
TRBV12-3/TRBV12-4	CVSSLYRAGSEAFF
TRBV27	CASSLLKGGERTSEQYF
TRBV28	CASSGGGTGLLGDTQYF
TRBV20-1	CSAGGEASGRQSGKNIQYF
TRBV10-3	CAISEGTSGSYEQYF
TRBV4-1	CASSQDQLRGSFYEQYF
TRBV11-2	CASSLDGYEAFF
TRBV20-1	CSARDPRLAGAYEQYF
TRBV6-5	CASRPTGGGTDTQYF
TRBV30	CAWSATAGTEAFF
TRBV20-1	CSASSAGELFF
TRBV20-1	CSALIVRGRAGETQYF
TRBV7-2	CASGLGTLRIQETQYF
TRBV7-2	CASSLGPTSGDEQYF
TRBV4-2	CASSQDLTSGRGETQYF
TRBV4-3	CASSHHLAGGPKNIQYF
TRBV5-1	CASSLDGGIGANVLTF
TRBV4-1	CASSQDLGRANTEAFF
TRBV20-1	CSNSGGPADEQYF
TRBV3-1	CASSAGTSSYEQYF
TRBV6-1	CTSRTGVGGYTF
TRBV18	CASSLGQDDGEQYF
TRBV6-1	CASSERARNQPQHF
TRBV29-1	CSVGAFYNEQFF
TRBV12-3/TRBV12-4	CASSYRVETQYF
TRBV29-1	CSVEEDRTNYGYTF
TRBV7-2	CASSLSIEGRGKNIQYF
TRBV15	CATSRGDRAWTEAFF
TRBV5-5	CASSYQGRGEKLFF
TRBV5-1	CASSADRQLREQYF
TRBV3-1	CASSQKGTGRRGYTF
TRBV28	CASRPGGGMTRYGYTF
TRBV29-1	CSVGTFSYEQYF
TRBV11-2	CASSSHGQREAHEQYF
TRBV3-1	CASSPAFTGGLFF
TRBV5-1	CASSLGLAGGPMVNEQFF
TRBV5-1	CASSLVPGGDEGYTF